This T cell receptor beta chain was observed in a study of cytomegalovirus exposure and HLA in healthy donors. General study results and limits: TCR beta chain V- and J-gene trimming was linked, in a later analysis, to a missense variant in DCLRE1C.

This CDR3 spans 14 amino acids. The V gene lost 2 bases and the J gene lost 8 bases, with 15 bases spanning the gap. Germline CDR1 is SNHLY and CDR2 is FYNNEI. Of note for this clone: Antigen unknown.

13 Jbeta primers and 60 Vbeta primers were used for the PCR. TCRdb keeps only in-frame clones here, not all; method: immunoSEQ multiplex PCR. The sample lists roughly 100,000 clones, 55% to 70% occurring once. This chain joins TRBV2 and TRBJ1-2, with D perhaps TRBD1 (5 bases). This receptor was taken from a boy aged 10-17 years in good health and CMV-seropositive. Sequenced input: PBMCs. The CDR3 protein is CASSEQGSLRGYTF. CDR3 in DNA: TGTGCCAGCAGTGAACAGGGCAGCTTGCGGGGCTACACCTTC.